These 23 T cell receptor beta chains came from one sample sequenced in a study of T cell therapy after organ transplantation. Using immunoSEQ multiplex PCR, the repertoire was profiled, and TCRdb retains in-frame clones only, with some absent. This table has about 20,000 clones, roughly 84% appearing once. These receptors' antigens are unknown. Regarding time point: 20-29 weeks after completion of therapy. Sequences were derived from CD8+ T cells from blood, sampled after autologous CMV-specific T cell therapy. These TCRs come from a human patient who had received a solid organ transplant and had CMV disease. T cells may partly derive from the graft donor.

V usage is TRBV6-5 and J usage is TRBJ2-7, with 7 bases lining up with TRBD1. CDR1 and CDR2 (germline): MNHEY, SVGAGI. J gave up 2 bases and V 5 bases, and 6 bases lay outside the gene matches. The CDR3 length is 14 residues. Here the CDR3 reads CASSTGTATYEQYF. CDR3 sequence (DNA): TGTGCCAGCAGTACAGGGACAGCTACCTACGAGCAGTACTTC.

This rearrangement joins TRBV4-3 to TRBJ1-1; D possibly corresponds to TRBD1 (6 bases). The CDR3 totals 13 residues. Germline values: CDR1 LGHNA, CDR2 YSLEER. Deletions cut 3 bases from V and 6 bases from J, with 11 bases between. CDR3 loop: CASSHTGWAEAFF. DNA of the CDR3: TGCGCCAGCAGCCATACAGGGTGGGCTGAAGCTTTCTTT.

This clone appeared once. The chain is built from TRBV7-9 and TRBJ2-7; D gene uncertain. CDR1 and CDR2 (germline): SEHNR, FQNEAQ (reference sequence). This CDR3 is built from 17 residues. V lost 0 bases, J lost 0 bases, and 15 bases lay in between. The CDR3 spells CASSLAGLTVHSYEQYF. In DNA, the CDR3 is TGTGCCAGCAGCTTAGCAGGGCTAACAGTGCACTCCTACGAGCAGTACTTC.

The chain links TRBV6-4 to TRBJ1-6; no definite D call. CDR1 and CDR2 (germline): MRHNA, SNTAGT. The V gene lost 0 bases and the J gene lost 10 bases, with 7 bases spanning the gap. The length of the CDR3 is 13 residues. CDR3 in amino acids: CASSDSAESPLHF. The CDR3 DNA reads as TGTGCCAGCAGTGACTCGGCTGAGTCACCCCTCCACTTT.

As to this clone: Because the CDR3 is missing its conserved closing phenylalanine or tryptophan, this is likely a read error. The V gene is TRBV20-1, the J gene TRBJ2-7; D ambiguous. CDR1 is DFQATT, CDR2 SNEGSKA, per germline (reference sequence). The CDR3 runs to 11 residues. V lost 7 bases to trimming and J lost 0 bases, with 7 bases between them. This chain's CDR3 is CSGTSSYEQYL. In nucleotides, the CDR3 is TGCAGTGGGACGAGCTCCTACGAGCAGTACTTA.

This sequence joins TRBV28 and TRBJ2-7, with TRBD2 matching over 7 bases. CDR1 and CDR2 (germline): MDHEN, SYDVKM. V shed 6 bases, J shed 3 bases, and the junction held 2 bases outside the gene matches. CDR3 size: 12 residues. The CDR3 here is CASRGDYYEQYF. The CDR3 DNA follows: TGTGCCAGCAGGGGGGACTACTACGAGCAGTACTTC.

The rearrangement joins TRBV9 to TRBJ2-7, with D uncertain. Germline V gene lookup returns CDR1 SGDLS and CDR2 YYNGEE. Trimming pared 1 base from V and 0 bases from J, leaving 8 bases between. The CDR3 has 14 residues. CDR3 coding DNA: TGTGCCAGCAGCGTAAAAGACGGCTCCTACGAGCAGTACTTC. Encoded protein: CASSVKDGSYEQYF.

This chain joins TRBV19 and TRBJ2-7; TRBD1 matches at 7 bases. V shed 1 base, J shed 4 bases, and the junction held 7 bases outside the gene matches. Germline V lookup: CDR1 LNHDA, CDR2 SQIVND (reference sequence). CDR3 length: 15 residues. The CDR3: CASSIGSGGGYEQYF. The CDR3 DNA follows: TGTGCCAGTAGTATAGGCTCAGGGGGTGGGTACGAGCAGTACTTC.

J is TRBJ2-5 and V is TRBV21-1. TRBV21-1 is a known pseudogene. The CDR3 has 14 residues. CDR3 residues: CASLLTVNRETQYF. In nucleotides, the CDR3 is TGTGCCAGCCTCTTGACGGTGAATAGAGAGACCCAGTACTTC.

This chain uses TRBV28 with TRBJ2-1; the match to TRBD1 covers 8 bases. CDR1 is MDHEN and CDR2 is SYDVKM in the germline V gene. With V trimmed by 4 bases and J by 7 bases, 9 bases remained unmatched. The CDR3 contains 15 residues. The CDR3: CASSYGQGLTNEQFF. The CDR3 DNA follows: TGTGCCAGCAGTTACGGACAGGGCCTGACGAATGAGCAGTTCTTC.

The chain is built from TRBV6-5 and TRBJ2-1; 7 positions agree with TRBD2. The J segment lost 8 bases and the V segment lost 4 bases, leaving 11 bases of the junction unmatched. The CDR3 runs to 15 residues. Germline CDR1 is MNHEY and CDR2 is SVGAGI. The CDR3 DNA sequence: TGTGCCAGCAGTTTAAGCGGGGACTGGAGGGATGAGCAGTTCTTC. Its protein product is CASSLSGDWRDEQFF.

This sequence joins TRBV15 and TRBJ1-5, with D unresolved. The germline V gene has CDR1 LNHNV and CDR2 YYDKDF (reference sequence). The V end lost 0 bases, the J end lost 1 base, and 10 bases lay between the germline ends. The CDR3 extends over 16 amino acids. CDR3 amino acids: CATSREKRLSNQPQHF. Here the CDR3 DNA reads TGTGCCACCAGCAGAGAGAAACGGCTCAGCAATCAGCCCCAGCATTTT.

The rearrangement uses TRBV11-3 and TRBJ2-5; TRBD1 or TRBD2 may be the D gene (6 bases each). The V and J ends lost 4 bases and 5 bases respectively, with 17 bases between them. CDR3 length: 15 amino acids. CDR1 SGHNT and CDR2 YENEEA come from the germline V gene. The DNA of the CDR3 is TGTGCCAGCAGCTATACGTTCGGGGGCGGGGAGACCCAGTACTTC. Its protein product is CASSYTFGGGETQYF.

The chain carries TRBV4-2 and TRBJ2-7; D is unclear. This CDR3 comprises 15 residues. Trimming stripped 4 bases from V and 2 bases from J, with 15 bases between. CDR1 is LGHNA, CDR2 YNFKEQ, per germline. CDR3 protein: CASSLENRFPYEQYF. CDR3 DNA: TGTGCCAGCAGCCTGGAAAACCGTTTTCCCTACGAGCAGTACTTC.

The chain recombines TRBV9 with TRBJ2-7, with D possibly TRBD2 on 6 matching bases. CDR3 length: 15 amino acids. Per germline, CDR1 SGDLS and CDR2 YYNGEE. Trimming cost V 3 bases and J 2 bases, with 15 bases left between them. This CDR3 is CASSGGGGETYEQYF. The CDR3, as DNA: TGTGCCAGCAGCGGAGGAGGCGGGGAAACCTACGAGCAGTACTTC.

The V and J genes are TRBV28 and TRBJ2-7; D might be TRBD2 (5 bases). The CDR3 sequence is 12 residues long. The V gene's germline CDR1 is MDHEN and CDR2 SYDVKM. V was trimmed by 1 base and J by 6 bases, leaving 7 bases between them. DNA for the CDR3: TGTGCCAGCAGTTTATCTGAGGGCGAGCAGTACTTC. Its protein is CASSLSEGEQYF.

The CDR3 nucleotides are TGTGCCAGCTCACCACCTACTATGAACACCGGGGAGCTGTTTTTT. As protein: CASSPPTMNTGELFF. V usage is TRBV18 and J usage is TRBJ2-2; the D is unclear. CDR3 length: 15 residues. CDR1 is KGHSH, CDR2 LQKENI, per germline. The V end was cut by 0 bases, the J end by 1 base, with 6 bases between.

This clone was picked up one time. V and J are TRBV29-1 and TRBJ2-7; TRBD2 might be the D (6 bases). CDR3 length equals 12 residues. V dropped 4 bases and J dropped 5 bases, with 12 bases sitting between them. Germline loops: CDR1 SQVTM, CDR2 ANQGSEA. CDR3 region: CSVVTSFHEQYF. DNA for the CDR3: TGCAGCGTTGTGACTAGTTTCCACGAGCAGTACTTC.

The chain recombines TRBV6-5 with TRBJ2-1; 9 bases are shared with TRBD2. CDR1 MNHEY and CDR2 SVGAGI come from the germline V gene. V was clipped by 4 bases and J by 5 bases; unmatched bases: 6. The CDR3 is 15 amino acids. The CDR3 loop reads CASSFGRGGHNEQFF. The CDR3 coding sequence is TGTGCCAGCAGTTTTGGGCGGGGGGGCCACAATGAGCAGTTCTTC.

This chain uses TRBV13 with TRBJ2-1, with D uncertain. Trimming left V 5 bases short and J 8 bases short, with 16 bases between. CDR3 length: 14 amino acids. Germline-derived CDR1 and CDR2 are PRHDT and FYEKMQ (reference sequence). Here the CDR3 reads CASSPPRSTYEQFF. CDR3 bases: TGTGCCAGCAGCCCCCCCAGGAGTACGTATGAGCAGTTCTTC.

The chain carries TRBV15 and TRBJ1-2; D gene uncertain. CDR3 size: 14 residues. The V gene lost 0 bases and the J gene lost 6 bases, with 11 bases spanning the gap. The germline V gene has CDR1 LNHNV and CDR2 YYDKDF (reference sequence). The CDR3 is CATSRDTGFHGYTF. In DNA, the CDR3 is TGTGCCACCAGCAGAGATACGGGGTTCCATGGCTACACCTTC. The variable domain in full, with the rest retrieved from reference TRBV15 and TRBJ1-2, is DAMVIQNPRYQVTQFGKPVTLSCSQTLNHNVMYWYQQKSSQAPKLLFHYYDKDFNNEADTPDNFQSRRPNTSFCFLDIRSPGLGDTAMYLCATSRDTGFHGYTFGSGTRLTVV.

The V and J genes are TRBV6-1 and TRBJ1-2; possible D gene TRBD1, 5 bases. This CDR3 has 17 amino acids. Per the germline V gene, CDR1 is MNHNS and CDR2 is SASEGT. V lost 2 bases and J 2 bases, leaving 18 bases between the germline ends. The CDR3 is CASSERKEGPRNYGYTF. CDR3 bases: TGTGCCAGCAGTGAAAGAAAGGAGGGGCCGAGAAACTATGGCTACACCTTC.

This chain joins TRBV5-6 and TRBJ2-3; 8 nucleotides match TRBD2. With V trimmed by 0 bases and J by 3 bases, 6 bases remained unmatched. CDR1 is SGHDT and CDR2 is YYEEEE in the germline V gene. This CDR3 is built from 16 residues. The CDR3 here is CASSLVVSGKTDTQYF. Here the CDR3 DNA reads TGTGCCAGCAGCTTGGTGGTTAGCGGGAAAACAGATACGCAGTATTTT. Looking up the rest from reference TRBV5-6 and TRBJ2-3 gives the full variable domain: DAGVTQSPTHLIKTRGQQVTLRCSPKSGHDTVSWYQQALGQGPQFIFQYYEEEERQRGNFPDRFSGHQFPNYSSELNVNALLLGDSALYLCASSLVVSGKTDTQYFGPGTRLTVL.